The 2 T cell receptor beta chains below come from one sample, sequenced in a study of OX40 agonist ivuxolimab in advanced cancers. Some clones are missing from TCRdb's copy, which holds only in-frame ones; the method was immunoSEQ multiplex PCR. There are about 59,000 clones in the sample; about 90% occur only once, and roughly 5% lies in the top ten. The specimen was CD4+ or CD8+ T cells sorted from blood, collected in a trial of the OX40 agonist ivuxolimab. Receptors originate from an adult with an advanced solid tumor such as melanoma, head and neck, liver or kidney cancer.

Here the CDR3 reads CASSLTGGPGLAEKYEQYF. DNA of the CDR3: TGTGCCAGCAGCTTAACAGGGGGCCCGGGGCTAGCGGAGAAATACGAGCAGTACTTC. V and J are TRBV11-1 and TRBJ2-7; 9 positions agree with TRBD1. Unmatched junction bases numbered 18, after V lost 2 bases and J lost 4 bases. Germline CDR1 is SGHAT and CDR2 is FQDESV (reference sequence). This CDR3 comprises 19 residues. Together with reference TRBV11-1 and TRBJ2-7, the CDR3 gives the full variable domain: EAEVAQSPRYKITEKSQAVAFWCDPISGHATLYWYRQILGQGPELLVQFQDESVVDDSQLPKDRFSAERLKGVDSTLKIQPAELGDSAMYLCASSLTGGPGLAEKYEQYFGPGTRLTVT.

As DNA, the CDR3 is TGTGCCAGCAGCTTAGGGAGAGATGGCTACACCTTC. Its protein product is CASSLGRDGYTF. The chain is built from TRBV11-1 and TRBJ1-2; D gene unclear. Trimming left V 1 base short and J 6 bases short, with 6 bases between. Germline V gene sequence: CDR1 SGHAT, CDR2 FQDESV (reference sequence). The CDR3 extends over 12 amino acids.